This record concerns one TCR beta chain sequence. No antigen is known for it. CD8 cells regarded as naive lacked CD45RO, were positively chosen for CCR7, and omitted terminally differentiated effector memory CD45RA+ cells. The sample belongs to a study of shared clonotypes between healthy human individuals. CDR3 length: 14 amino acids. V lost 6 bases to trimming and J lost 2 bases, with 14 bases between them. Germline CDR1 reads MNHNS; CDR2 reads SASEGT. Sequencing was performed with immunoSEQ multiplex PCR; in TCRdb, only in-frame clones are kept and a portion is missing. Found here are about 610,000 clones, roughly 96% of them singletons; the top ten hold 0.11%. General study points: Limited genetic and exposure-history diversity came from having few donors.

The receptor comes from a woman aged 25-40 years in good health. The specimen sequenced was naive CD8+ T cells sorted from blood. The rearrangement joins TRBV6-1 to TRBJ2-7, with unresolved D. This chain's CDR3 is CASRVPTWTYEQYF. The CDR3 nucleotides read TGTGCCAGCAGGGTTCCGACGTGGACCTACGAGCAGTACTTC.